Reported below is one T cell receptor (beta chain). Trimming pared 7 bases from V and 0 bases from J, leaving 13 bases between. The germline V gene has CDR1 LNHDA and CDR2 SQIVND (reference sequence). The CDR3 covers 15 residues. This specimen comes from a study of shared clonotypes between healthy human individuals. Naive CD8 cells were CD45RO-negative, positively selected for CCR7, excluding terminally differentiated effector memory CD45RA+ cells. Healthy HIV-negative adults without recent acute infections or vaccinations served as donors. Here immunoSEQ multiplex PCR was the method, and the copy in TCRdb shows in-frame clones only, minus some. The sample holds roughly 590,000 clones; nearly 97% are singletons and the top ten take about 0.11%.

V is TRBV19 and J is TRBJ1-5, with D hard to call. Sequenced material: naive CD8+ T cells sorted from blood. The TCR was taken from a woman in her twenties or thirties in good health. This chain's CDR3 is CASNPVAASNQPQHF. CDR3 nucleotides: TGTGCCAGTAACCCGGTGGCAGCTAGCAATCAGCCCCAGCATTTT.